The T cell receptor (beta chain) described here comes from a study of T cell responses to AZD1222 COVID-19 vaccine. General study results and limits: Females made up more of the donors, who were largely white British, and clonal diversity may have come out too low. Only a handful of individuals given AZD1222 were seropositive at baseline. With dominance at 160-218 and 743-854, vaccine-associated CD4 TCRs spanned spike. Rises in breadth and depth of Spike-specific TCRs came after two AZD1222 doses.

Only in-frame clones appear in the TCRdb table, and some are missing; sequencing was by immunoSEQ multiplex PCR. This sample yields about 140,000 clones, of which roughly 93% are seen a single time; approximately 12% belongs to the top ten. Germline assignment: CDR1 LNHDA and CDR2 SQIVND (reference sequence). The CDR3 has 14 residues. V shed 4 bases and J shed 5 bases, with 11 bases lying between them. With regard to this clone: Its antigen is undetermined.

Specimen: peripheral blood, collected after recovery from COVID-19. The V call is TRBV19, the J call TRBJ1-4; D call uncertain. This TCR was sampled from an adult who had recovered from COVID-19. CDR3 nucleotides: TGTGCCAGTAGTAGCCTTTTTGGAAATGAAAAACTGTTTTTT. This codes for CASSSLFGNEKLFF.